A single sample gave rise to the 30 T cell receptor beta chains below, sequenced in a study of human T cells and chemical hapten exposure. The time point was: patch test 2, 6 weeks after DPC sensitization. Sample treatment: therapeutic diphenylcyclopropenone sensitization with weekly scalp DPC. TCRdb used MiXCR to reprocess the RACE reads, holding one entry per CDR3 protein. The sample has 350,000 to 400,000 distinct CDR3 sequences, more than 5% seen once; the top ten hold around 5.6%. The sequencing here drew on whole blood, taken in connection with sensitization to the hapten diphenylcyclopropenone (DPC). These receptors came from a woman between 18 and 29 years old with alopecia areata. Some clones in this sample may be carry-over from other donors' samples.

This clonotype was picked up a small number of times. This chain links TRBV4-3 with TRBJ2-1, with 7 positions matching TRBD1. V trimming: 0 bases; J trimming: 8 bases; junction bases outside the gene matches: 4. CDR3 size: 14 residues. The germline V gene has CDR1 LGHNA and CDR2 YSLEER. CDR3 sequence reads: CASSQDRQGDEQFF. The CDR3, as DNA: TGCGCCAGCAGCCAAGATAGACAGGGAGATGAGCAGTTCTTC.

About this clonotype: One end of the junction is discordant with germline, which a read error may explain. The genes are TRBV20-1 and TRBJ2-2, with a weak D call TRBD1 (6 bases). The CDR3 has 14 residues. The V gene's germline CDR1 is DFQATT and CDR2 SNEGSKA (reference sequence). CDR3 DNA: TGCAGTGCTAGCACAGGGTTGAACGCCGGGGAGCTGTTTTTT. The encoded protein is CSASTGLNAGELFF.

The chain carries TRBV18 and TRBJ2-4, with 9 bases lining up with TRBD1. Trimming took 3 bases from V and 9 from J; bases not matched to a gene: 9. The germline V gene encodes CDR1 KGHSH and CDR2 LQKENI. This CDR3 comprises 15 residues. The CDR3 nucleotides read TGTGCCAGCTCACCCGGGACAGGGAATTTGGGCATTCAGTACTTC. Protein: CASSPGTGNLGIQYF.

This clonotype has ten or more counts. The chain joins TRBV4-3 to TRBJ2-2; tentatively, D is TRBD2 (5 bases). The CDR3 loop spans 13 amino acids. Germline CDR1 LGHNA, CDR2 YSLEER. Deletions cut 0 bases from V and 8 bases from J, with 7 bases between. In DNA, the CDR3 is TGCGCCAGCAGCCAAGAGGAGGAGGGGGAGCTGTTTTTT. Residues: CASSQEEEGELFF.

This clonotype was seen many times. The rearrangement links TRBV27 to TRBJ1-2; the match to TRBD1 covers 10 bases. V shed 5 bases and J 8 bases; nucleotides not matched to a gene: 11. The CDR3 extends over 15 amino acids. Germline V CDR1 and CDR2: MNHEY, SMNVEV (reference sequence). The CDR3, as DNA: TGTGCCAGCAGTAACCCGGACAGGGGGATACAAGGCTACACCTTC. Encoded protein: CASSNPDRGIQGYTF.

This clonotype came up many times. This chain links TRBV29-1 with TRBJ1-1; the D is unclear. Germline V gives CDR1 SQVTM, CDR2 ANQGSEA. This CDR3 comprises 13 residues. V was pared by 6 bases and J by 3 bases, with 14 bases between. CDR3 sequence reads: CSVHETVYTEAFF. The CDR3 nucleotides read TGCAGCGTCCACGAGACTGTCTACACTGAAGCTTTCTTT.

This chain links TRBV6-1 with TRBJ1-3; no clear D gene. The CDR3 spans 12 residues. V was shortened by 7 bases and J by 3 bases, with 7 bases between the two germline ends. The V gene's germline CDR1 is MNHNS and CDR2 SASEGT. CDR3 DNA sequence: TGTGCCAGCACCGGGGTTGGAAACACCATATATTTT. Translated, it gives CASTGVGNTIYF.

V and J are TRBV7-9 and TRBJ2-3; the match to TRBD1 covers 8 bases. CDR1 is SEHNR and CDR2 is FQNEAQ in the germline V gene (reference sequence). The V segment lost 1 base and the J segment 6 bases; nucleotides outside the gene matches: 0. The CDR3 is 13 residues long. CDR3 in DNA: TGTGCCAGCAGCTTAGGGGACAGGGATACGCAGTATTTT. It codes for CASSLGDRDTQYF.

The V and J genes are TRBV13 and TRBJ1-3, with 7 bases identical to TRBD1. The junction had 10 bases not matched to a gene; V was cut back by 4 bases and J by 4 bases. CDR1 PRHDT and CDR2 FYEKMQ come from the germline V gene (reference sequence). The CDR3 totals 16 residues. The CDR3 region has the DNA TGTGCCAGCAGCTGGGAAGGGGGCTTTTCGGGAAACACCATATATTTT. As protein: CASSWEGGFSGNTIYF.

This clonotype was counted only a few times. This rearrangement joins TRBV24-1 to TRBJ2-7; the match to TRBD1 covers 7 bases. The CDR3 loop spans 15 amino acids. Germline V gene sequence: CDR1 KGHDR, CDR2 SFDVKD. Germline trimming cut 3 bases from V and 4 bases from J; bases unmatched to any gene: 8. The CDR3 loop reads CATSDSTGTVYEQYF. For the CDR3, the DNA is TGTGCCACCAGTGATAGTACCGGGACAGTTTACGAGCAGTACTTC.

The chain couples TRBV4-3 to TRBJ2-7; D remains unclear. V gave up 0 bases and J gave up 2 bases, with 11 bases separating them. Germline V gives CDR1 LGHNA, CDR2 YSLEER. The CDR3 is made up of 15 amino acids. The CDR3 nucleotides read TGCGCCAGCAGCCAAGATCGAGGCACCACCTACGAGCAGTACTTC. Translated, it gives CASSQDRGTTYEQYF.

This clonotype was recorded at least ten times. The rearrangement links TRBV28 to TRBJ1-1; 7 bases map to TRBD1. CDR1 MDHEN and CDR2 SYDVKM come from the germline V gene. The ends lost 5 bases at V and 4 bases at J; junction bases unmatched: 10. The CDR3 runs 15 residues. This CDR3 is CASSPNRGGVTEAFF. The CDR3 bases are TGTGCCAGCAGTCCTAACAGGGGAGGTGTCACTGAAGCTTTCTTT.

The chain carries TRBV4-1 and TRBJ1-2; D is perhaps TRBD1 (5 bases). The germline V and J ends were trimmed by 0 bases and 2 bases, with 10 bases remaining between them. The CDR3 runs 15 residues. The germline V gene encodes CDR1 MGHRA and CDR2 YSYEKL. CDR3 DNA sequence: TGCGCCAGCAGCCAAGATACAGGCCAAAACTATGGCTACACCTTC. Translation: CASSQDTGQNYGYTF.

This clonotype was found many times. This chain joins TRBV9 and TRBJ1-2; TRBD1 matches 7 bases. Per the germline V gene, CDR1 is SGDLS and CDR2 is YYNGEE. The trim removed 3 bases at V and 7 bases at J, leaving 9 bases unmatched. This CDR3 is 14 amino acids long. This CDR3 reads CASSEMDRIGGYTF. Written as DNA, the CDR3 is TGTGCCAGCAGCGAGATGGACAGGATCGGTGGCTACACCTTC.

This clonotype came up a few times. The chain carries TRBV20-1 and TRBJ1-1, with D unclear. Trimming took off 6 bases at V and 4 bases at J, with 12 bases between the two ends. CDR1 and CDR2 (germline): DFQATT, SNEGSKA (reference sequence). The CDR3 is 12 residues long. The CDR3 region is CSAPKGGTEAFF. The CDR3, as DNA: TGCAGTGCCCCCAAGGGAGGCACTGAAGCTTTCTTT.

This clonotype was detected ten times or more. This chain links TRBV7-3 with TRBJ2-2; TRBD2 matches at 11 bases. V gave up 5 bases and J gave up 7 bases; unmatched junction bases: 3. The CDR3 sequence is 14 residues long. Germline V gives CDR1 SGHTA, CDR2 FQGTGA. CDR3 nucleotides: TGTGCCAGCAGCACGGGACTAGCGGACGGGGAGCTGTTTTTT. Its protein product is CASSTGLADGELFF.

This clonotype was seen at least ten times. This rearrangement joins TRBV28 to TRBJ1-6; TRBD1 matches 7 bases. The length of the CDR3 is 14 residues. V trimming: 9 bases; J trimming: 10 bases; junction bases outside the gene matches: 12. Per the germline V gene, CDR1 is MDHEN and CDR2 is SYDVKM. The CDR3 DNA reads TGTGCCAGTATAGGGGGCAGCGTAGGCTCACCCCTCCACTTT. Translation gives CASIGGSVGSPLHF.

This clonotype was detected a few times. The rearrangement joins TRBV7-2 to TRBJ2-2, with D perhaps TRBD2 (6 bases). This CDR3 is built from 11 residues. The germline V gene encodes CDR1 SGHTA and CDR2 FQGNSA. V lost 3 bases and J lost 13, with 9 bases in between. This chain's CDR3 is CASSFGGMLFF. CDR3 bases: TGTGCCAGCAGCTTCGGGGGTATGCTGTTTTTT.

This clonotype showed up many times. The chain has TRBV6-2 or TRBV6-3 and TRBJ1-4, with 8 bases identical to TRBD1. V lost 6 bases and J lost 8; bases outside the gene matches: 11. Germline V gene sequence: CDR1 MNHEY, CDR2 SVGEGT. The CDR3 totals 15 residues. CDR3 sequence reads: CASSDQGQGAEKLFF. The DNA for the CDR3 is TGTGCCAGCAGCGACCAAGGACAGGGCGCCGAAAAACTGTTTTTT.

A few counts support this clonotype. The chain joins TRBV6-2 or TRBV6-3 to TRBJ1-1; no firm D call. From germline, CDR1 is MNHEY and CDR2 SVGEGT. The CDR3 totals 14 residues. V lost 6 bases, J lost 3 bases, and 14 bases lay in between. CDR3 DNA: TGTGCCAGCAGCCCCGCGAGGTTGGACACTGAAGCTTTCTTT. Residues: CASSPARLDTEAFF.

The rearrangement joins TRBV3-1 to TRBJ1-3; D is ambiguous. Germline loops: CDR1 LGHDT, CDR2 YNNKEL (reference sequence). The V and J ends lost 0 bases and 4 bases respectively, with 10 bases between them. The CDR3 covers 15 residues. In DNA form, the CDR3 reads TGTGCCAGCAGCCAAGACATAGGGTTCGGAAACACCATATATTTT. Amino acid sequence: CASSQDIGFGNTIYF.

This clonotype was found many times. As DNA, the CDR3 is TGTGCCACCAGTGATTCGGCGGACTATGGCTACACCTTC. Translation: CATSDSADYGYTF. This chain connects TRBV24-1 to TRBJ1-2; unclear D gene. The CDR3 runs 13 residues. The germline V gene has CDR1 KGHDR and CDR2 SFDVKD. Between the trimmed V and J ends, which lost 2 bases and 3 bases, there was a span of 6 bases.

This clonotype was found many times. CDR3 amino acids: CASSLVRTAEGPQHF. The CDR3 DNA reads as TGTGCCAGCAGCTTAGTTCGGACGGCCGAAGGTCCCCAGCATTTT. The J gene is TRBJ1-5, the V gene TRBV7-2, with D uncertain. Trimming removed 1 base from V and 10 bases from J, with 17 bases in between. The CDR3 extends over 15 amino acids. The V gene's germline CDR1 is SGHTA and CDR2 FQGNSA.

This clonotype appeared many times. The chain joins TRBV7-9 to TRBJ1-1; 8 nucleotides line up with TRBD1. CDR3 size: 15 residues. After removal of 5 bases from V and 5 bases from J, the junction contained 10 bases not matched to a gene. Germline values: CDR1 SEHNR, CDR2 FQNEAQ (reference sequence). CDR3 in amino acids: CASSPPTGEGTEAFF. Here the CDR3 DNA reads TGTGCCAGCAGCCCACCGACAGGGGAGGGAACTGAAGCTTTCTTT.

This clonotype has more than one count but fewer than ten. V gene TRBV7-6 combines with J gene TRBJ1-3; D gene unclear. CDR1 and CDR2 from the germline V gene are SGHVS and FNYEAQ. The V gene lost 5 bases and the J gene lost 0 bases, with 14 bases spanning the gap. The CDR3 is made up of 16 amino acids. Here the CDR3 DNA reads TGTGCCAGCAGCCACCTCTTGAGGCACTCTGGAAACACCATATATTTT. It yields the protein CASSHLLRHSGNTIYF.

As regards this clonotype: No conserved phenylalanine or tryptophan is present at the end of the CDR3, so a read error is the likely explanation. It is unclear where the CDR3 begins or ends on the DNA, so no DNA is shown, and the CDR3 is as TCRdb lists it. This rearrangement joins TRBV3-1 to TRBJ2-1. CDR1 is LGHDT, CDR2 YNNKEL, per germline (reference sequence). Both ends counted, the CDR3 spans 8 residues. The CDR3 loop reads CASSHHHL.

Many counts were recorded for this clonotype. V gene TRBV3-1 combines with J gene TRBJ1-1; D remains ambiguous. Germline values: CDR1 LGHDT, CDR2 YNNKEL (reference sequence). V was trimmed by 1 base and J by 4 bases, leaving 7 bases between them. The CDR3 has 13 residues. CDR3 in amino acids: CASSQVGFTEAFF. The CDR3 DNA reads TGTGCCAGCAGCCAAGTGGGGTTCACTGAAGCTTTCTTT.

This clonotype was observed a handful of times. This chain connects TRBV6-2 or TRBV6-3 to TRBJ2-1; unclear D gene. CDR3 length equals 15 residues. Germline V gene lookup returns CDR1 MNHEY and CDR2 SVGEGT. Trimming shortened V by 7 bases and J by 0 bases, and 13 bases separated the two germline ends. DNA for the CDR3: TGTGCCAGCACGATTTTCGGATACTCCTACAATGAGCAGTTCTTC. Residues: CASTIFGYSYNEQFF.

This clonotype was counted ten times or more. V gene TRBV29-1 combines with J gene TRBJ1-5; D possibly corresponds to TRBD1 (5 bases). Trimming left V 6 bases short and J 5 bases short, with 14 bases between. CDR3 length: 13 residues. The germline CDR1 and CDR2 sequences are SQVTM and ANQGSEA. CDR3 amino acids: CSVRGRDDQPQHF. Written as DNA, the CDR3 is TGCAGCGTACGGGGCAGGGACGATCAGCCCCAGCATTTT. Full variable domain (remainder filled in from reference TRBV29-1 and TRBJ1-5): SAVISQKPSRDICQRGTSLTIQCQVDSQVTMMFWYRQQPGQSLTLIATANQGSEATYESGFVIDKFPISRPNLTFSTLTVSNMSPEDSSIYLCSVRGRDDQPQHFGDGTRLSIL.

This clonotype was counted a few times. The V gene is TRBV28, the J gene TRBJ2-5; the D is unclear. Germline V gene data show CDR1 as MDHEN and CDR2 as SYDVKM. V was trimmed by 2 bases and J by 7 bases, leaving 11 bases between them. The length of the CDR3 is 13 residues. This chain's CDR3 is CASSLDPHPTQYF. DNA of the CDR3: TGTGCCAGCAGTTTAGATCCGCATCCGACCCAGTACTTC.